Below are 10 T cell receptor beta chains sequenced from a single sample in a study of T cells in Graves' hyperthyroidism and ophthalmopathy. TCR beta CDR3 regions were amplified from RNA. The HTBI primer set drove a first-round RT-PCR of the TCR CDR3. Each CDR3 protein is one row after TCRdb ran MiXCR on the multiplex PCR reads. This table holds 400,000 to 500,000 distinct CDR3 sequences, about an eighth found once. Sequenced input: blood. All receptors come from a woman aged 18-29 years with Graves' hyperthyroidism.

This clonotype has a count of ten or more. V and J are TRBV6-1 and TRBJ1-5; D remains ambiguous. The CDR3 runs 16 residues. Looked up from germline, CDR1 is MNHNS and CDR2 is SASEGT. V lost 6 bases and J lost 4, with 19 bases in between. The CDR3 loop reads CASSAHSGDGNQPQHF. The CDR3 DNA follows: TGTGCCAGCAGCGCACACTCGGGAGATGGTAATCAGCCCCAGCATTTT.

This clonotype was picked up many times. The V gene is TRBV30, the J gene TRBJ2-3, with D possibly being TRBD1 (6 bases). The CDR3 runs 13 residues. CDR1 is GTSNPN, CDR2 SVGIG, per germline (reference sequence). As DNA, the CDR3 is TGTGCTACCTCCCAGGGGAACACAGATACGCAGTATTTT. It is translated as CATSQGNTDTQYF.

In this sample, this clonotype turned up many times. V gene TRBV12-3 or TRBV12-4 combines with J gene TRBJ2-1; D is tentatively TRBD1 or TRBD2 (6 bases each). This CDR3 is 16 amino acids long. V dropped 10 bases and J dropped 3 bases, with 22 bases sitting between them. The DNA for the CDR3 is TGTGCCAAACAGGGTAAGGACTACGGCGACTACAATGAGCAGTTCTTC. Translation gives CAKQGKDYGDYNEQFF.

The genes are TRBV24-1 and TRBJ2-1, with unresolved D. Per germline, CDR1 KGHDR and CDR2 SFDVKD. This CDR3 region has 13 residues. Trimming pared 4 bases from V and 7 bases from J, leaving 10 bases between. The CDR3 spells CATSDQRSNEQFF. The CDR3 DNA is TGTGCCACCAGTGACCAACGTAGTAATGAGCAGTTCTTC.

Concerning this clonotype itself: Possible read error: a much larger clone is one base away. The chain is built from TRBV5-1 and TRBJ1-4, with TRBD1 matching 11 bases. The CDR3 has 15 amino acids. CDR1 is SGHRS, CDR2 YFSETQ, per germline. V shed 4 bases and J 7 bases; nucleotides not matched to a gene: 6. CDR3 coding DNA: TGCGCCAGCAGCATAGGCGGGACAGGGGGTGAAAAACTGTTTTTT. Protein sequence: CASSIGGTGGEKLFF.

This clonotype was seen repeatedly, ten times or more. The chain carries TRBV28 and TRBJ2-1, with 7 bases matching TRBD2. The CDR3 loop spans 15 amino acids. Unmatched junction bases numbered 13, after V lost 6 bases and J lost 8 bases. Per the germline V gene, CDR1 is MDHEN and CDR2 is SYDVKM. The CDR3 DNA follows: TGTGCCAGCAGCAAGACTAGCCCCCGAGGGGATGAGCAGTTCTTC. It is translated as CASSKTSPRGDEQFF. Filled out from reference TRBV28 and TRBJ2-1, the complete variable domain reads DVKVTQSSRYLVKRTGEKVFLECVQDMDHENMFWYRQDPGLGLRLIYFSYDVKMKEKGDIPEGYSVSREKKERFSLILESASTNQTSMYLCASSKTSPRGDEQFFGPGTRLTVL.

On this clonotype: A single base separates this from a much larger clone, so it may be a read error. The V call is TRBV27, the J call TRBJ2-7, with D perhaps being TRBD1 or TRBD2 (6 bases each). The germline V and J ends were trimmed by 4 bases and 2 bases, with 12 bases remaining between them. The CDR3 covers 14 residues. Germline CDR1 and CDR2: MNHEY and SMNVEV (reference sequence). This CDR3 is CASSSPGAAYEQYF. In DNA form, the CDR3 reads TGTGCCAGCAGTTCCCCGGGGGCGGCCTACGAGCAGTACTTC.

CDR3 nucleotides: TGTGCCAGCAGCTTGAGGACTAGCGACGCAGATACGCAGTATTTT. The encoded protein is CASSLRTSDADTQYF. V gene TRBV5-4 combines with J gene TRBJ2-3; TRBD2 aligns across 9 bases. V shed 1 base, J shed 4 bases, and the junction held 4 bases outside the gene matches. The CDR3 loop spans 15 amino acids. Germline CDR1 SGHNT, CDR2 YYREEE (reference sequence).

Ten or more counts support this clonotype. The chain links TRBV12-3 or TRBV12-4 to TRBJ2-7; the match to TRBD1 covers 10 bases. J lost 5 bases, V lost 7 bases, and 5 bases had no gene match. The length of the CDR3 is 13 residues. CDR3 region: CASTGDRGDEQYF. CDR3 nucleotides: TGTGCCAGCACCGGGGACAGGGGAGACGAGCAGTACTTC.

The chain uses TRBV5-5 and TRBJ2-5, with TRBD2 as a possible D gene (6 bases). The CDR3 loop spans 13 amino acids. The germline gives CDR1 SGHKS, CDR2 YYEKEE (reference sequence). V lost 3 bases, J lost 5 bases, and 11 bases lay in between. The CDR3 loop reads CASSSISGETQYF. In DNA, the CDR3 is TGTGCCAGCAGCTCGATTAGCGGTGAGACCCAGTACTTC.